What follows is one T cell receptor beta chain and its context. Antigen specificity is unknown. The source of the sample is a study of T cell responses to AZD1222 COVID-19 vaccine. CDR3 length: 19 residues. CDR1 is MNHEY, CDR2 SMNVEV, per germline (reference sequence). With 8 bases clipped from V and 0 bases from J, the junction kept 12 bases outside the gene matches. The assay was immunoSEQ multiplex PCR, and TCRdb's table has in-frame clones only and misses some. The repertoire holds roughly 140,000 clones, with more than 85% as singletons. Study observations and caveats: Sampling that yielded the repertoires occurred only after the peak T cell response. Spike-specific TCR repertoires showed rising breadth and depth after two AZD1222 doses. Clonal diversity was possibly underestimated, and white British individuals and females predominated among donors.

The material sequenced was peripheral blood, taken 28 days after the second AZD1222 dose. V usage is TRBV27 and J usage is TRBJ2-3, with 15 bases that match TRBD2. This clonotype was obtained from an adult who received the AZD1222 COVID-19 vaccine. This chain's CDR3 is CASRRTSGRAPGSTDTQYF. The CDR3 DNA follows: TGTGCCAGCCGGAGGACTAGCGGGAGGGCGCCGGGGAGCACAGATACGCAGTATTTT.